These T cell receptor beta chains were read from a single sample in a study of OX40 agonist ivuxolimab in advanced cancers. The assay was immunoSEQ multiplex PCR, and TCRdb's table has in-frame clones only and misses some. The sample includes roughly 110,000 clones, around 93% of them seen just once. Source: CD4+ or CD8+ T cells sorted from blood, taken in a trial of the OX40 agonist ivuxolimab. The receptors were gathered from an adult with an advanced solid tumor such as melanoma, head and neck, liver or kidney cancer. The CDR3 runs from the conserved cysteine through the conserved F or W. Each record gives: J gene, clone size, V gene, D gene, CDR3 DNA, CDR3 protein. D genes are given only for firm matches. The size entry is marked missing in some rows and otherwise reads once, few, many or a size class.

TRBJ1-5 few TRBV6-1 NA TGTGCCAGCAGTGTCCAGCGGGGCGTTGGGGGCAATCAGCCCCAGCATTTT CASSVQRGVGGNQPQHF
TRBJ2-1 NA TRBV28 NA TGTGCCAGCAGCGGGAATTACAATGAGCAGTTCTTC CASSGNYNEQFF
TRBJ1-2 NA TRBV5-6 NA TGTGCCAGCAGCACGGAACGGGACCGACACTATGGCTACACCTTC CASSTERDRHYGYTF
TRBJ1-5 once TRBV27 NA TGTGCCAGCTGGGGTCGGGGTATCGAGCCCCAGCATTTT CASWGRGIEPQHF
TRBJ2-7 NA TRBV5-6 NA TGTGCCAGCAGCTTGGAGGTGGTCGGAACCTACGAGCAGTACTTC CASSLEVVGTYEQYF
TRBJ1-4 NA TRBV15 NA TGTGCCACCAGCAGTCTACATGAAAAACTGTTTTTT CATSSLHEKLFF
TRBJ1-1 few TRBV10-3 NA TGTGCCATCAGTGTGGGGGACACTGAAGCTTTCTTT CAISVGDTEAFF
TRBJ1-2 NA TRBV4-3 NA TGCGCCAGCAGCCAAGATCCCCTGCGAATTAACTATGGCTACACCTTC CASSQDPLRINYGYTF
TRBJ1-3 NA TRBV9 NA TGTGCCAGCAGCTCAAACTCCCGGAGCTCTGGAAACACCATATATTTT CASSSNSRSSGNTIYF
TRBJ2-5 NA TRBV4-2 TRBD2 TGTGCCAGCAGCCAATCCGGGGGAGGGCCGGAGACCCAGTACTTC CASSQSGGGPETQYF
TRBJ2-5 NA TRBV5-1 NA TGCGCCAGCAGCGAGCGGTACAGGGCTGGAGAGACCCAGTACTTC CASSERYRAGETQYF
TRBJ1-1 NA TRBV7-2 NA TGTGCCAGCAGCTCCAGGCGCCAGACTGAAGCTTTCTTT CASSSRRQTEAFF
TRBJ1-2 NA TRBV6-6 NA TGTGCCAGCAGTCCCTCGGGGGGTAATGGCTACACCTTC CASSPSGGNGYTF
TRBJ1-5 NA TRBV21-1 NA TGTGCCAGCAGCGGACAGGGGGCGGGTCAGCCCCAGCATTTT CASSGQGAGQPQHF
TRBJ1-2 NA TRBV7-6 NA TGTGCCAGCAGCCCGGAAGCTAACTATGGCTACACCTTC CASSPEANYGYTF
TRBJ2-4 NA TRBV5-4 TRBD1 TGTGCCAGCAGCTTGGGGCAACAGGGGGCGGGAAACATTCAGTACTTC CASSLGQQGAGNIQYF
TRBJ2-7 few TRBV18 NA TGTGCCAGCTCACCAGATGCCCTCTCCTACGAGCAGTACTTC CASSPDALSYEQYF
TRBJ1-5 NA TRBV9 NA TGTGCCAGCAGCGATAGGGAGGGTCGGCCCCAGCATTTT CASSDREGRPQHF
TRBJ2-2 NA TRBV7-8 TRBD2 TGTGCCAGCAGCTTACTTCGACATCTAGCGGGGACGAACACCGGGGAGCTGTTTTTT CASSLLRHLAGTNTGELFF
TRBJ2-7 NA TRBV7-3 TRBD1 TGTGCCAGCAGCTATAACAGGGGCTACGAGCAGTACTTC CASSYNRGYEQYF
TRBJ1-3 NA TRBV5-1 NA TGCGCCAGCAGCTTGTCGGTAGGAGTCTCTGGAAACACCATATATTTT CASSLSVGVSGNTIYF
TRBJ1-1 NA TRBV7-3 NA TGTGCCAGCAGCCCACAGGGCGAGACGAACACTGAAGCTTTCTTT CASSPQGETNTEAFF
TRBJ2-1 NA TRBV2 TRBD2 TGTGCCAGCAGGATGACTAGCGGGAGATCTTGGGCCTACAATGAGCAGTTCTTC CASRMTSGRSWAYNEQFF
TRBJ2-7 NA TRBV6-1 TRBD1 TGTGCCAGCAAAGGAGGGACAGGGAACTACGAGCAGTACTTC CASKGGTGNYEQYF
TRBJ1-3 NA TRBV6-6 NA TGTGCCAGCAGTTACTCCAGGGAGGCTGGAAACACCATATATTTT CASSYSREAGNTIYF
TRBJ2-2 NA TRBV9 NA TGTGCCAGCAGCGCCGGACTTAACACCGGGGAGCTGTTTTTT CASSAGLNTGELFF
TRBJ2-1 NA TRBV9 NA TGTGCCAGCACCCAGATAGCGGATTCCTACAATGAGCAGTTCTTC CASTQIADSYNEQFF
TRBJ2-1 NA TRBV7-9 NA TGTGCCAGCAGCTACGTCTCCTACAATGAGCAGTTCTTC CASSYVSYNEQFF
TRBJ2-1 NA TRBV7-2 NA TGTGCCAGCAGCTTAGTCACCAATGAGCAGTTCTTC CASSLVTNEQFF
TRBJ2-7 NA TRBV11-2 NA TGTGCCAGCAGCTTAGATGGGGGACCCTACGAGCAGTACTTC CASSLDGGPYEQYF
TRBJ1-5 NA TRBV11-2 NA TGTGCCAGCAGCTTAGACAGTTTGAGCAATCAGCCCCAGCATTTT CASSLDSLSNQPQHF
TRBJ1-1 NA TRBV5-6 TRBD1 TGTGCCAGCAGCCCACGGACAGGGCCCACTGAAGCTTTCTTT CASSPRTGPTEAFF
TRBJ2-1 NA TRBV5-1 TRBD1 TGCGCCAGCAGGGATGGACAGGGGGCTCGCAATGAGCAGTTCTTC CASRDGQGARNEQFF
TRBJ2-7 NA TRBV28 NA TGTGCCAGCAATGGTTTGAGGGTACTCTCCTACGAGCAGTACTTC CASNGLRVLSYEQYF
TRBJ1-4 NA TRBV2 NA TGTGCCAGCAGAGCTCGGGGGGCTAATGAAAAACTGTTTTTT CASRARGANEKLFF
TRBJ2-2 NA TRBV2 TRBD2 TGTGCCAGCACTGGACTAGCGGCTCGGACCGGGGAGCTGTTTTTT CASTGLAARTGELFF
TRBJ2-5 NA TRBV2 NA TGTGCCAGCACCCGGATCAGGCAGGGAGGAGAGACCCAGTACTTC CASTRIRQGGETQYF
TRBJ1-6 NA TRBV6-6 TRBD1 TGTGCCAGCAGTTACCCCCCACAGGGGCACTATTCACCCCTCCACTTT CASSYPPQGHYSPLHF
TRBJ1-5 NA TRBV18 TRBD1 TGTGCCAGCTCCCGCCTCGGGACAGGCGGAGATCAGCCCCAGCATTTT CASSRLGTGGDQPQHF
TRBJ2-5 NA TRBV7-8 NA TGTGCCAGCAGCTTAGTCCTGGAGACCCAGTACTTC CASSLVLETQYF
TRBJ2-3 NA TRBV19 NA TGTGCCAGTAATCTAGCGTCTAGCACAGATACGCAGTATTTT CASNLASSTDTQYF
TRBJ2-7 NA TRBV28 NA TGTGCCAGCAGTTCCCGTGACGGTTTCTCCTACGAGCAGTACTTC CASSSRDGFSYEQYF
TRBJ1-4 NA TRBV10-3 NA TGTGCCATCAGTGAGAGGAACGATGAAAAACTGTTTTTT CAISERNDEKLFF
TRBJ2-1 NA TRBV20-1 NA TGCAGTGCTAGTGGATACAATGAGCAGTTCTTC CSASGYNEQFF
TRBJ1-5 NA TRBV27 NA TGTGCCAGCAGTTTAAAAGTAAAAGGGCAGCCCCAGCATTTT CASSLKVKGQPQHF
TRBJ1-2 NA TRBV19 NA TGTGCCAGTAGTATAGACAGTTTCGACGGCTACACCTTC CASSIDSFDGYTF